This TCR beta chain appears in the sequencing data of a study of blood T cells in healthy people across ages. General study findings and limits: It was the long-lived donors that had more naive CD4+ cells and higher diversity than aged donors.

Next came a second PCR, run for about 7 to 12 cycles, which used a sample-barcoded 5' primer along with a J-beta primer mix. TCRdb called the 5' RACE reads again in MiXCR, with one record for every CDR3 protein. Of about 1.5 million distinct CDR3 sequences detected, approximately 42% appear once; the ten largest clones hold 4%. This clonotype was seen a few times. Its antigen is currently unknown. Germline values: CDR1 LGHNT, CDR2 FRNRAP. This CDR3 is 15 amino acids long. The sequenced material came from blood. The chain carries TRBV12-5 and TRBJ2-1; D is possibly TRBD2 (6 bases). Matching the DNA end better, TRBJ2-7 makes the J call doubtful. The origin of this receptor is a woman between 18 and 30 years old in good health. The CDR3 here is CASGLSGGAYNEQYF. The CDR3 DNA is TGTGCTAGTGGTTTAAGTGGCGGGGCCTACAATGAGCAGTACTTC.